These 19 T cell receptor beta chains share one sample of origin, sequenced in a study of read filtering for tumor transcriptome and immune sequencing. Molecular barcoded adaptors covering alpha/delta and beta/gamma chains were used on about 390 ng RNA. TCRdb passed the reads through MiXCR, listing each CDR3 protein once. The sample consists of 85,000 to 100,000 distinct CDR3 sequences, around a fifth of them appearing once. The sequenced sample was a population of CD138-negative cells sorted from bone marrow. Source of these receptors: a donor at least 40 years old with multiple myeloma.

This clonotype was detected many times. This chain links TRBV20-1 with TRBJ2-3; TRBD1 agrees at 8 bases. The V and J ends lost 6 bases and 1 base, in that order; junction bases with no gene match: 3. The CDR3 contains 13 residues. Germline V gene sequence: CDR1 DFQATT, CDR2 SNEGSKA (reference sequence). The CDR3 bases are TGCAGTGCAGAGGGACAGGGCACAGATACGCAGTATTTT. Protein product: CSAEGQGTDTQYF.

As for this clonotype: This sequence may be a read error, since a much larger clone differs from it by one base. This sequence joins TRBV28 and TRBJ1-2; D gene unclear. The germline V gene encodes CDR1 MDHEN and CDR2 SYDVKM. The CDR3 length is 15 residues. V lost 2 bases to trimming and J lost 5 bases, with 15 bases between them. This CDR3 is CASSLGGLSPYGYTF. In nucleotides, the CDR3 is TGTGCCAGCAGTTTAGGAGGACTGTCCCCGTATGGCTACACCTTC.

This clonotype was picked up many times. The V gene is TRBV5-1, the J gene TRBJ2-7, with 7 bases lining up with TRBD1. The CDR3 sequence is 14 residues long. Germline CDR1 is SGHRS and CDR2 is YFSETQ. J lost 0 bases, V lost 4 bases, and 4 bases had no gene match. The CDR3 DNA sequence: TGCGCCAGCAGCGTACAGGGGAGCTCCTACGAGCAGTACTTC. It translates to CASSVQGSSYEQYF.

At least ten counts were recorded for this clonotype. V gene TRBV28 combines with J gene TRBJ2-1; TRBD2 might be the D (6 bases). V lost 6 bases, J lost 8 bases, and 17 bases lay in between. Looked up from germline, CDR1 is MDHEN and CDR2 is SYDVKM. The CDR3 length is 14 residues. In DNA, the CDR3 is TGTGCCAGCAGCCAAAGTCTAGCGACCCATGAGCAGTTCTTC. Protein sequence: CASSQSLATHEQFF.

In its sample, this clonotype ranks as medium-sized. The chain couples TRBV7-2 to TRBJ2-1, with D possibly TRBD2 on 6 matching bases. Germline values: CDR1 SGHTA, CDR2 FQGNSA. This CDR3 region has 17 residues. V was trimmed by 3 bases and J by 1 base, leaving 16 bases between them. CDR3 in DNA: TGTGCCAGCAGCTTGGCGGGGCCCACCCAGTCCTACAATGAGCAGTTCTTC. This translates into CASSLAGPTQSYNEQFF.

A note on this clonotype: A clone one base away is much larger, so this may be a read error. The CDR3 DNA follows: TGTGCCAGCAGTCTCGGACAGGGGTCGCAAGAGACCCAGTACTTC. Translated: CASSLGQGSQETQYF. The V call is TRBV12-3 or TRBV12-4, the J call TRBJ2-5, with 9 bases lining up with TRBD1. This CDR3 has 15 residues. Unmatched junction bases numbered 6, after V lost 5 bases and J lost 2 bases.

This clonotype was found many times. The chain carries TRBV28 and TRBJ1-1; the D gene is possibly TRBD1 (5 bases). V lost 2 bases and J 5 bases, leaving 12 bases between the germline ends. CDR3 size: 14 residues. Looked up from germline, CDR1 is MDHEN and CDR2 is SYDVKM. The CDR3 DNA follows: TGTGCCAGCAGTTTACCCCGGGGGGGGACTGAAGCTTTCTTT. Its translation: CASSLPRGGTEAFF.

To note about this clonotype: A much larger clone is a single base away; this may be a read error. The chain uses TRBV5-1 and TRBJ2-1, with TRBD1 matching over 11 bases. The CDR3 contains 15 residues. Germline assignment: CDR1 SGHRS and CDR2 YFSETQ. The CDR3 nucleotides read TGTGCCAGCAGCCCGATGGGGACAGGGGGGTATGAGCAGTTCTTC. Its translation: CASSPMGTGGYEQFF. Combining the CDR3 with reference TRBV5-1 and TRBJ2-1 gives the whole variable domain KAGVTQTPRYLIKTRGQQVTLSCSPISGHRSVSWYQQTPGQGLQFLFEYFSETQRNKGNFPGRFSGRQFSNSRSEMNVSTLELGDSALYLCASSPMGTGGYEQFFGPGTRLTVL.

As to this clonotype: This may be a read error, as it is one base from a much larger clone. The chain carries TRBV28 and TRBJ1-5; D gene unclear. CDR1 is MDHEN and CDR2 is SYDVKM in the germline V gene. The CDR3 extends over 13 amino acids. The V end was cut by 1 base, the J end by 11 bases, with 12 bases between. The CDR3 DNA reads TGTGCCAGCAGTTTATCGTTAGGGAGGGCCCAGCATTTT. Encoded protein: CASSLSLGRAQHF.

This clonotype was picked up many times. V and J are TRBV28 and TRBJ1-1; D unresolved. The CDR3 length is 13 residues. Germline CDR1 and CDR2: MDHEN and SYDVKM. The V gene lost 6 bases and the J gene lost 7 bases, with 15 bases spanning the gap. This CDR3 reads CASSEGRGLEAFF. DNA of the CDR3: TGTGCCAGCAGCGAAGGGAGAGGGCTTGAAGCTTTCTTT. The variable domain in full, with the rest retrieved from reference TRBV28 and TRBJ1-1, is DVKVTQSSRYLVKRTGEKVFLECVQDMDHENMFWYRQDPGLGLRLIYFSYDVKMKEKGDIPEGYSVSREKKERFSLILESASTNQTSMYLCASSEGRGLEAFFGQGTRLTVV.

This clonotype was detected many times. This sequence joins TRBV2 and TRBJ1-1, with 10 bases identical to TRBD1. V dropped 0 bases and J dropped 4; count of bases not matched to a gene: 5. Germline V lookup: CDR1 SNHLY, CDR2 FYNNEI. The CDR3 runs to 16 residues. CDR3 bases: TGTGCCAGCAGTGAAGCGCTTTGGACAGGGGGCACTGAAGCTTTCTTT. It translates to CASSEALWTGGTEAFF.

This clonotype was seen many times. This chain uses TRBV19 with TRBJ2-6; no reliable D call. The CDR3 spans 15 residues. Germline CDR1 is LNHDA and CDR2 is SQIVND (reference sequence). Trimming took off 8 bases at V and 0 bases at J, with 11 bases between the two ends. This CDR3 reads CASLGHNSGANVLTF. The CDR3 DNA is TGTGCCAGTCTTGGGCACAACTCTGGGGCCAACGTCCTGACTTTC.

This clonotype has ten or more counts. The rearrangement joins TRBV29-1 to TRBJ2-2; D possibly matches TRBD1 or TRBD2 (5 bases each). Between the trimmed V and J ends, which lost 4 bases and 6 bases, there was a span of 9 bases. This CDR3 comprises 12 residues. The germline CDR1 and CDR2 sequences are SQVTM and ANQGSEA. The CDR3 bases are TGCAGCGTTGTAGAGGGGCCCGGGGAGCTGTTTTTT. Its translation is CSVVEGPGELFF.

Concerning this clonotype: This could be a read error, since a much larger clone is one nucleotide away. The rearrangement joins TRBV9 to TRBJ2-2; weak D call: TRBD2 (6 bases). In germline, CDR1 is SGDLS, CDR2 YYNGEE. The CDR3 contains 15 residues. CDR3 amino acids: CASSVDSEGPGGLFF. The CDR3 region has the DNA TGTGCCAGCAGCGTAGATTCTGAGGGCCCCGGGGGGCTGTTTTTT.

This clonotype was seen ten or more times. The chain employs TRBV9 and TRBJ2-2; D is unclear. Germline V gives CDR1 SGDLS, CDR2 YYNGEE. Trimming left V 1 base short and J 2 bases short, with 0 bases between. This CDR3 is 12 amino acids long. The chain's CDR3 is CASSVNTGELFF. The CDR3, as DNA: TGTGCCAGCAGCGTAAACACCGGGGAGCTGTTTTTT.

In its sample, this clonotype was seen a few times. This rearrangement joins TRBV3-1 to TRBJ2-7; D possibly corresponds to TRBD1 (6 bases). This CDR3 has 15 residues. The V end was cut by 1 base, the J end by 3 bases, with 13 bases between. CDR1 LGHDT and CDR2 YNNKEL come from the germline V gene (reference sequence). The CDR3 region has the DNA TGTGCCAGCAGCCAAGGTGGAAGGGGACACTACGAGCAGTACTTC. This translates into CASSQGGRGHYEQYF.

The genes are TRBV5-5 and TRBJ1-5, with 7 positions matching TRBD1. The CDR3 is made up of 14 amino acids. Germline V gene sequence: CDR1 SGHKS, CDR2 YYEKEE (reference sequence). J lost 7 bases, V lost 2 bases, and 6 bases had no gene match. Written as DNA, the CDR3 is TGTGCCAGCAGCTTAGGGGGCCCGGGGCAGCCCCAGCATTTT. This gives the protein CASSLGGPGQPQHF. The whole variable domain, remainder taken from reference TRBV5-5 and TRBJ1-5, is DAGVTQSPTHLIKTRGQQVTLRCSPISGHKSVSWYQQVLGQGPQFIFQYYEKEERGRGNFPDRFSARQFPNYSSELNVNALLLGDSALYLCASSLGGPGQPQHFGDGTRLSIL.

Only a few counts were recorded for this clonotype. The rearrangement links TRBV12-3 or TRBV12-4 to TRBJ2-1; 15 bases are a match to TRBD2. This CDR3 is 17 amino acids long. V dropped 5 bases and J dropped 5; count of bases not matched to a gene: 7. The CDR3 loop reads CASSLGTSGGTNNEQFF. CDR3 sequence (DNA): TGTGCCAGCAGTCTTGGGACTAGCGGGGGGACTAACAATGAGCAGTTCTTC.

This clonotype was seen at least ten times. The chain combines TRBV27 with TRBJ2-1; 9 bases are a match to TRBD2. V was clipped by 7 bases and J by 5 bases; unmatched bases: 12. Germline loops: CDR1 MNHEY, CDR2 SMNVEV (reference sequence). This CDR3 is 16 amino acids long. The CDR3 DNA is TGTGCCAGCACGGCACTAGCGGGTCGGGGGGACAATGAGCAGTTCTTC. It is translated as CASTALAGRGDNEQFF.